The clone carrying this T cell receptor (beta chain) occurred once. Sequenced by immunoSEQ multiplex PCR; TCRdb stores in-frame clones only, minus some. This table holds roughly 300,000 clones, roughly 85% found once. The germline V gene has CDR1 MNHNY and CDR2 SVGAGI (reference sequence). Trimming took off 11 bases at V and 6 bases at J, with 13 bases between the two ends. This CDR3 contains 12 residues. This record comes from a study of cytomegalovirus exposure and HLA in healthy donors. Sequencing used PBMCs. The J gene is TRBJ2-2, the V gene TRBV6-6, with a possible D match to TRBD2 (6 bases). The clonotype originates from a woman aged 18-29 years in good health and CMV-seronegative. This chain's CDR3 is CAGARGSGELFF. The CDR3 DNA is TGTGCCGGCGCGCGGGGTTCCGGGGAGCTGTTTTTT.